The present T cell receptor beta chain was sequenced within a study of cytomegalovirus exposure and HLA in healthy donors. Looked up from germline, CDR1 is SEHNR and CDR2 is FQNEAQ (reference sequence). V gave up 4 bases and J gave up 2 bases, with 17 bases separating them. This CDR3 has 16 residues. Overall study results and limits: TRBV6-2, TRBV6-3 and other indistinguishable V segments were excluded. A later analysis revealed that TCR association rates differed between HLA loci, peaking at DRB1 and bottoming out at HLA-C. Rarity marked most TCR sequences, yet some public TCRs occurred in many donors.

A word on this clone: Antigen: not known.

The PCR was carried out with 60 Vbeta primers and 13 Jbeta primers. Libraries were prepared by immunoSEQ multiplex PCR; TCRdb keeps only in-frame clonotypes and omits some of them. This sample carries 130,000 or so clones, about 61% of them seen once, and the ten largest clones take 2% to 2.5%. The chain joins TRBV7-9 to TRBJ2-5; D uncertain. The material sequenced was PBMCs. The sequence came from a woman in her forties in good health and CMV-seronegative. The CDR3 DNA sequence: TGTGCCAGCAGCTCCCCGGTCGAGATCCCACAAGAGACCCAGTACTTC. As protein: CASSSPVEIPQETQYF.